This T cell receptor beta chain is drawn from a study of CD8+CD57+ T cells in acquired aplastic anemia. Patients chosen for sequencing had CD8+CD57+ cells that had expanded, as shown by flow cytometry. At the time of blood sampling, patients had not yet received any therapy. Genomic DNA, the template, was used for profiling of the TCR beta VDJ and CDR3. TCRdb fed the reads into MiXCR, producing one record per CDR3 protein. The table lists some 170,000 distinct CDR3 sequences, 63% of them singletons. The germline V gene encodes CDR1 LNHDA and CDR2 SQIVND (reference sequence). Trimming cost V 5 bases and J 7 bases, with 17 bases left between them. The CDR3 loop spans 14 amino acids. A remark on this clonotype: Antigen specificity is unknown.

Whole-study results and caveats: Researchers reported that CD8+ Simpson's diversity was not significantly different in patients versus controls. It was found that 25 to 35 CD8+ CDR3 sequences were shared between patients and controls.

The sequence came from a human donor with aplastic anemia. The material sequenced was sorted CD4+, CD8+, or CD8+CD57+ T cells (not recorded which) from PBMCs. This chain links TRBV19 with TRBJ1-2; D call uncertain. CDR3 residues: CASSPQTVNGGYTF. Here the CDR3 DNA reads TGTGCCAGTAGTCCCCAGACTGTTAACGGTGGCTACACCTTC.